This T cell receptor (beta chain) derives from a study of cytomegalovirus exposure and HLA in healthy donors. Notes on this clone: Its antigen is currently unknown.

Use of 60 Vbeta and 13 Jbeta primers characterized the PCR. Authors' methods: A follow-up analysis tallied 60 million to 85 million unique TCR beta chains, roughly 11 million shared. Produced via immunoSEQ multiplex PCR; TCRdb's table is partial and in-frame only. That table supplies the V and J calls and clone size; D and trimming were determined from the DNA. The sample yields some 140,000 clones, 79% seen once. Trimming pared 6 bases from V and 0 bases from J, leaving 15 bases between. The germline V gene has CDR1 SEHNR and CDR2 FQNEAQ (reference sequence). The CDR3 extends over 15 amino acids. Findings and caveats of the study: Per a later analysis, HLA-associated TCR beta chains showed more clonal expansion than other, equally common TCR beta chains.

The source material was PBMCs. The sequence was collected from a man in his late teens or twenties in good health and CMV-seronegative. This sequence joins TRBV7-9 and TRBJ2-7; D perhaps matches TRBD2 (6 bases). The CDR3 region has the DNA TGTGCCAGCAGTCCCATCTCCGGGAGCTCCTACGAGCAGTACTTC. Amino acid sequence: CASSPISGSSYEQYF. Based on the CDR3 plus reference TRBV7-9 and TRBJ2-7, the full variable domain is DTGVSQNPRHKITKRGQNVTFRCDPISEHNRLYWYRQTLGQGPEFLTYFQNEAQLEKSRLLSDRFSAERPKGSFSTLEIQRTEQGDSAMYLCASSPISGSSYEQYFGPGTRLTVT.